A single sample is the source of the 32 T cell receptor beta chains below, sequenced in a study of blood T cell repertoires in COVID-19. The method was immunoSEQ multiplex PCR; TCRdb's version includes in-frame clones alone and lacks a portion of them. The sample has 150,000 to 200,000 clones, 88% seen once. Sequences were obtained from PBMCs or T cells enriched from blood (not recorded which). Every receptor here comes from a woman aged 18 to 35 who had recovered from COVID-19.

The CDR3 loop reads CASSQGEYGEAFF. The DNA for the CDR3 is TGCGCCAGCAGCCAGGGCGAATATGGTGAAGCTTTCTTT. This sequence joins TRBV4-3 and TRBJ1-1; D remains unclear. Germline V gene lookup returns CDR1 LGHNA and CDR2 YSLEER. The V gene lost 3 bases and the J gene lost 7 bases, with 12 bases spanning the gap. This CDR3 contains 13 residues.

This clone was detected once. This chain joins TRBV28 and TRBJ2-7, with D possibly matching TRBD1 (5 bases). Trimming removed 7 bases at V and 1 base at J, with 17 bases between. CDR1 and CDR2 from the germline V gene are MDHEN and SYDVKM. The CDR3 is made up of 15 amino acids. The CDR3 bases are TGTGCCAGCAAGTTTAGCCTGGGGCAGTCCTACGAGCAGTACTTC. This sequence encodes CASKFSLGQSYEQYF.

The chain is built from TRBV11-2 and TRBJ2-3; D might be TRBD2 (6 bases). The CDR3 spans 14 residues. Trimming cost V 5 bases and J 2 bases, with 11 bases left between them. From germline, CDR1 is SGHAT and CDR2 FQNNGV. Here the CDR3 reads CASSRWDFTDTQYF. The CDR3 nucleotides read TGTGCCAGCAGCCGTTGGGACTTCACAGATACGCAGTATTTT.

The rearrangement joins TRBV6-5 to TRBJ2-7; TRBD1 might be the D (6 bases). V shed 0 bases and J shed 2 bases, with 11 bases lying between them. Germline values: CDR1 MNHEY, CDR2 SVGAGI. The CDR3 is made up of 15 amino acids. CDR3 nucleotides: TGTGCCAGCAGTTACTCCCTAAAGGGGGCCTACGAGCAGTACTTC. It codes for CASSYSLKGAYEQYF.

The chain joins TRBV28 to TRBJ2-1; 7 bases agree with TRBD2. CDR1 and CDR2 from the germline V gene are MDHEN and SYDVKM. This CDR3 is built from 16 residues. V was clipped by 8 bases and J by 0 bases; unmatched bases: 10. The CDR3 sequence: CASGSLAESSYNEQFF. CDR3 in DNA: TGTGCCAGCGGCTCTCTAGCGGAGAGCTCCTACAATGAGCAGTTCTTC.

The rearrangement joins TRBV5-4 to TRBJ1-1; D is unresolved. Trimming removed 0 bases from V and 3 bases from J, with 6 bases in between. Looked up from germline, CDR1 is SGHNT and CDR2 is YYREEE (reference sequence). This CDR3 is 13 amino acids long. The CDR3 protein is CASSLEQHTEAFF. In nucleotides, the CDR3 is TGTGCCAGCAGCTTGGAACAGCACACTGAAGCTTTCTTT.

The V gene is TRBV7-6, the J gene TRBJ1-3; D is undetermined. Germline CDR1 reads SGHVS; CDR2 reads FNYEAQ. With 5 bases removed from V and 3 bases from J, the gap between germline ends came to 17 bases. This CDR3 has 16 residues. The CDR3 DNA reads TGTGCCAGCAGCCCCCCGTCTACGGGGTTTGGAAACACCATATATTTT. This codes for CASSPPSTGFGNTIYF.

The genes are TRBV6-6 and TRBJ1-1; tentatively, D is TRBD1 (5 bases). The CDR3 consists of 14 residues. From germline, CDR1 is MNHNY and CDR2 SVGAGI (reference sequence). The V gene lost 6 bases and the J gene lost 10 bases, with 21 bases spanning the gap. CDR3 amino acids: CASSSEKRGIGAFF. In nucleotides, the CDR3 is TGTGCCAGCAGCTCAGAAAAGCGGGGGATTGGAGCTTTCTTT.

J is TRBJ1-2 and V is TRBV28; 8 bases map to TRBD1. V lost 5 bases to trimming and J lost 3 bases; unmatched junction nucleotides: 5. The germline V gene encodes CDR1 MDHEN and CDR2 SYDVKM. This CDR3 spans 14 amino acids. CDR3 loop: CASSTQGAHYGYTF. The CDR3 DNA is TGTGCCAGCAGTACCCAGGGGGCTCACTATGGCTACACCTTC.

The chain is built from TRBV7-2 and TRBJ2-7, with 7 bases fitting TRBD1. The length of the CDR3 is 14 residues. The J segment lost 3 bases and the V segment lost 2 bases, leaving 4 bases of the junction unmatched. The V gene's germline CDR1 is SGHTA and CDR2 FQGNSA. CDR3 nucleotides: TGTGCCAGCAGCTTAATGGGGGACAGCTACGAGCAGTACTTC. Residues: CASSLMGDSYEQYF. Together with reference TRBV7-2 and TRBJ2-7, the CDR3 gives the full variable domain: GAGVSQSPSNKVTEKGKDVELRCDPISGHTALYWYRQSLGQGLEFLIYFQGNSAPDKSGLPSDRFSAERTGGSVSTLTIQRTQQEDSAVYLCASSLMGDSYEQYFGPGTRLTVT.

The chain combines TRBV28 with TRBJ2-2; possibly TRBD2 for D (6 bases). Per germline, CDR1 MDHEN and CDR2 SYDVKM. There are 16 residues in the CDR3. Trimming stripped 3 bases from V and 2 bases from J, with 13 bases between. CDR3 residues: CASSFLGGENTGELFF. DNA for the CDR3: TGTGCCAGCAGTTTTTTAGGCGGGGAAAACACCGGGGAGCTGTTTTTT.

The CDR3 protein is CASSSPGGDSYNEQFF. The CDR3 bases are TGCGCCAGCAGCTCCCCCGGGGGTGATTCGTACAATGAGCAGTTCTTC. The J gene is TRBJ2-1, the V gene TRBV5-1, with a possible D match to TRBD2 (6 bases). Looked up from germline, CDR1 is SGHRS and CDR2 is YFSETQ. This CDR3 spans 16 amino acids. V was shortened by 3 bases and J by 4 bases, with 17 bases between the two germline ends. Supplemented by reference TRBV5-1 and TRBJ2-1, the full variable domain reads KAGVTQTPRYLIKTRGQQVTLSCSPISGHRSVSWYQQTPGQGLQFLFEYFSETQRNKGNFPGRFSGRQFSNSRSEMNVSTLELGDSALYLCASSSPGGDSYNEQFFGPGTRLTVL.

J is TRBJ2-7 and V is TRBV27; possible D gene TRBD2, 5 bases. The CDR3 has 16 residues. CDR1 is MNHEY, CDR2 SMNVEV, per germline (reference sequence). The V end was cut by 6 bases, the J end by 2 bases, with 20 bases between. The CDR3 sequence is CASRRTALGSPYEQYF. The CDR3 nucleotides are TGTGCCAGCAGACGGACTGCCTTAGGGTCCCCCTACGAGCAGTACTTC.

The chain is built from TRBV6-2 or TRBV6-3 and TRBJ1-2; no reliable D call. CDR3 length equals 12 residues. V was trimmed by 0 bases and J by 7 bases, leaving 6 bases between them. In germline, CDR1 is MNHEY, CDR2 SVGEGT. CDR3 bases: TGTGCCAGCAGTTACTCGTATTCTGGCTACACCTTC. Its translation: CASSYSYSGYTF.

The rearrangement joins TRBV27 to TRBJ1-2; TRBD1 might be the D (5 bases). V dropped 8 bases and J dropped 0 bases, with 13 bases sitting between them. CDR1 is MNHEY and CDR2 is SMNVEV in the germline V gene (reference sequence). The CDR3 runs to 14 residues. The CDR3 loop is CASSRGGANYGYTF. In DNA, the CDR3 is TGTGCCAGCTCTCGGGGGGGAGCTAACTATGGCTACACCTTC.

V usage is TRBV14 and J usage is TRBJ2-1; tentatively, D is TRBD2 (6 bases). The CDR3 sequence is 17 residues long. V dropped 0 bases and J dropped 5 bases, with 17 bases sitting between them. Germline CDR1 is SGHDN and CDR2 is FVKESK. The CDR3 sequence is CASSQDRGGASHNEQFF. The CDR3, as DNA: TGTGCCAGCAGCCAAGATAGAGGCGGGGCCTCTCACAATGAGCAGTTCTTC.

V and J are TRBV5-1 and TRBJ2-7; 9 bases are a match to TRBD1. Germline CDR1 SGHRS, CDR2 YFSETQ. The CDR3 has 16 amino acids. With V trimmed by 7 bases and J by 6 bases, 17 bases remained unmatched. This chain's CDR3 is CASQYGAGTGIGEQYF. The CDR3 coding sequence is TGCGCCAGCCAATACGGAGCGGGGACAGGGATCGGCGAGCAGTACTTC.

This chain connects TRBV18 to TRBJ2-3; D not resolved. This CDR3 is 15 amino acids long. V dropped 0 bases and J dropped 9 bases, with 16 bases sitting between them. In germline, CDR1 is KGHSH, CDR2 LQKENI. CDR3 region: CASSPPGMPDMTQYF. The CDR3 DNA reads TGTGCCAGCTCACCACCCGGAATGCCCGACATGACGCAGTATTTT.

The chain uses TRBV28 and TRBJ2-1; 12 bases are shared with TRBD2. The CDR3 has 21 amino acids. V shed 4 bases and J 0 bases; nucleotides not matched to a gene: 16. Germline assignment: CDR1 MDHEN and CDR2 SYDVKM. The CDR3, as DNA: TGTGCCAGCAGTTCCCCCCGGGCGCGGCTAGCGGGAGGGCTCTCCTACAATGAGCAGTTCTTC. This sequence encodes CASSSPRARLAGGLSYNEQFF. The full variable domain, with the rest looked up from reference TRBV28 and TRBJ2-1, is DVKVTQSSRYLVKRTGEKVFLECVQDMDHENMFWYRQDPGLGLRLIYFSYDVKMKEKGDIPEGYSVSREKKERFSLILESASTNQTSMYLCASSSPRARLAGGLSYNEQFFGPGTRLTVL.

The rearrangement links TRBV28 to TRBJ2-3, with 9 bases lining up with TRBD1. V lost 8 bases, J lost 3 bases, and 9 bases stayed unmatched. Germline V CDR1 and CDR2: MDHEN, SYDVKM. This CDR3 contains 15 residues. The CDR3 loop reads CASPHRGRVTDTQYF. The CDR3 DNA sequence: TGTGCCAGCCCCCACAGGGGGCGCGTGACAGATACGCAGTATTTT.

This chain uses TRBV4-1 with TRBJ2-3; tentatively, D is TRBD1 (5 bases). The germline V gene encodes CDR1 MGHRA and CDR2 YSYEKL. The CDR3 spans 16 residues. V gave up 0 bases and J gave up 3 bases, with 13 bases separating them. The CDR3: CASSQERGISTDTQYF. CDR3 bases: TGCGCCAGCAGCCAAGAAAGGGGTATAAGTACAGATACGCAGTATTTT.

This chain uses TRBV28 with TRBJ2-5, with D tentatively TRBD2 (7 bases). CDR1 MDHEN and CDR2 SYDVKM come from the germline V gene. Trimming took 5 bases from V and 6 from J, leaving 19 bases between them. This CDR3 is built from 15 residues. The CDR3 loop is CASSPQNRGAKTQYF. CDR3 DNA sequence: TGTGCCAGCAGTCCACAAAACCGGGGGGCAAAGACCCAGTACTTC.

The chain joins TRBV11-2 to TRBJ1-3; weak D call: TRBD1 (6 bases). V lost 4 bases and J lost 0, with 19 bases in between. Germline-derived CDR1 and CDR2 are SGHAT and FQNNGV. The length of the CDR3 is 18 residues. The CDR3 DNA reads as TGTGCCAGCAGCTACCTAGGACAGCCTAATTTCTCTGGAAACACCATATATTTT. It yields the protein CASSYLGQPNFSGNTIYF.

This clone has a single count. The chain carries TRBV18 and TRBJ1-1, with 11 bases fitting TRBD1. V lost 7 bases, J lost 5 bases, and 6 bases stayed unmatched. The CDR3 has 14 amino acids. Germline V lookup: CDR1 KGHSH, CDR2 LQKENI. CDR3 amino acids: CASLRTGGRTEAFF. CDR3 coding DNA: TGTGCCAGCTTGAGGACAGGGGGCAGGACTGAAGCTTTCTTT. Variable domain in full (rest from reference TRBV18 and TRBJ1-1): NAGVMQNPRHLVRRRGQEARLRCSPMKGHSHVYWYRQLPEEGLKFMVYLQKENIIDESGMPKERFSAEFPKEGPSILRIQQVVRGDSAAYFCASLRTGGRTEAFFGQGTRLTVV.

In nucleotides, the CDR3 is TGTGCCAGCAGCCTACAGAGTGAAGCTTTCTTT. It is translated as CASSLQSEAFF. This chain connects TRBV7-9 to TRBJ1-1; D unclear. Germline V CDR1 and CDR2: SEHNR, FQNEAQ (reference sequence). The germline V and J ends were trimmed by 5 bases and 7 bases, with 8 bases remaining between them. This CDR3 spans 11 amino acids.

V gene TRBV6-1 combines with J gene TRBJ1-2; 7 nucleotides agree with TRBD1. Trimming at V came to 1 base and at J to 5 bases, leaving 16 bases not matched to a gene. Germline CDR1 and CDR2: MNHNS and SASEGT. The CDR3 length is 18 residues. In nucleotides, the CDR3 is TGTGCCAGCAGTGAAGATGGCAGGGGGTCGACTTTGGGGTATGGCTACACCTTC. Translation gives CASSEDGRGSTLGYGYTF.

Remarks on this clone: A read error may account for a junction end that differs from germline. The chain employs TRBV6-5 and TRBJ2-7; possibly TRBD2 for D (6 bases). Germline loops: CDR1 MNHEY, CDR2 SVGAGI. The length of the CDR3 is 13 residues. The CDR3 DNA reads as TGTGCCAGCAGGTTTAGCGGATCCTACGAACAGTACTTC. Protein product: CASRFSGSYEQYF.

The chain couples TRBV2 to TRBJ2-5, with TRBD1 as a possible D gene (6 bases). Germline CDR1 SNHLY, CDR2 FYNNEI. Trimming shortened V by 3 bases and J by 1 base, and 12 bases separated the two germline ends. The CDR3 has 15 residues. The CDR3 region is CASSEGLGAQETQYF. As DNA, the CDR3 is TGTGCCAGCAGTGAGGGTCTGGGGGCCCAAGAGACCCAGTACTTC.

This clone has only a few counts. The V and J genes are TRBV27 and TRBJ2-7; no definite D call. CDR3 length: 14 residues. Trimming cost V 2 bases and J 0 bases, with 8 bases left between them. Germline assignment: CDR1 MNHEY and CDR2 SMNVEV (reference sequence). The DNA for the CDR3 is TGTGCCAGCAGTTTAGGCGGATCCTCCTACGAGCAGTACTTC. Translation: CASSLGGSSYEQYF.

The V call is TRBV5-1, the J call TRBJ2-7; D call uncertain. The CDR3 sequence is 14 residues long. Trimming stripped 2 bases from V and 3 bases from J, with 12 bases between. Germline V gene data show CDR1 as SGHRS and CDR2 as YFSETQ. The CDR3 is CASSLSGTNYEQYF. The DNA of the CDR3 is TGCGCCAGCAGCTTATCGGGTACCAACTACGAGCAGTACTTC.

The genes are TRBV9 and TRBJ2-1; 11 bases are shared with TRBD2. This CDR3 has 15 residues. The ends lost 0 bases at V and 4 bases at J; junction bases unmatched: 0. CDR1 SGDLS and CDR2 YYNGEE come from the germline V gene. CDR3 loop: CASSVASGGYNEQFF. Here the CDR3 DNA reads TGTGCCAGCAGCGTAGCTAGCGGGGGGTACAATGAGCAGTTCTTC.

This clone has a handful of counts. This sequence joins TRBV24-1 and TRBJ2-2; TRBD1 might be the D (5 bases). The CDR3 has 15 residues. Trimming shortened V by 0 bases and J by 6 bases, and 10 bases separated the two germline ends. Germline CDR1 and CDR2: KGHDR and SFDVKD. For the CDR3, the DNA is TGTGCCACCAGTGATTTGAAGGGGTCGTCCGGGGAGCTGTTTTTT. Amino acids: CATSDLKGSSGELFF.